This entry lists 26 T cell receptor beta chains sequenced from one sample in a study of shared clonotypes between healthy human individuals. Sequencing was performed with immunoSEQ multiplex PCR; in TCRdb, only in-frame clones are kept and a portion is missing. The table has millions of clones, 85% to 95% seen once. Sequencing used naive CD4+ T cells from PBMCs. Subset noted: CD45RA+ positively selected. Every receptor here comes from a young man in good health. Some clones in this sample may be carry-over from other donors' samples.

This clone was seen only a few times. This chain uses TRBV4-1 with TRBJ1-1; TRBD1 is a possible D gene (5 bases). Germline V lookup: CDR1 MGHRA, CDR2 YSYEKL. Deletions cut 3 bases from V and 7 bases from J, with 18 bases between. There are 15 residues in the CDR3. CDR3 region: CASSHGLWGIGEAFF. The CDR3 nucleotides are TGCGCCAGCAGCCATGGACTTTGGGGGATCGGTGAAGCTTTCTTT.

This clone was recorded a few times. The rearrangement links TRBV29-1 to TRBJ1-1, with a possible D match to TRBD1 (6 bases). CDR3 length: 12 amino acids. Trimming removed 8 bases at V and 0 bases at J, with 10 bases between. CDR1 and CDR2 (germline): SQVTM, ANQGSEA. The CDR3 is CSIQGLNTEAFF. The CDR3 bases are TGCAGCATTCAGGGGCTGAACACTGAAGCTTTCTTT.

This clone was recorded once. The chain joins TRBV9 to TRBJ1-3; D is undetermined. This CDR3 region has 16 residues. The germline V gene encodes CDR1 SGDLS and CDR2 YYNGEE. V lost 0 bases to trimming and J lost 0 bases, with 10 bases between them. The CDR3 protein is CASSVEWTASGNTIYF. The CDR3 DNA sequence: TGTGCCAGCAGCGTAGAGTGGACGGCCTCTGGAAACACCATATATTTT.

This clone has more than one count but fewer than ten. The chain is built from TRBV19 and TRBJ1-5, with D perhaps TRBD1 (5 bases). V lost 5 bases and J lost 2, with 16 bases in between. Per the germline V gene, CDR1 is LNHDA and CDR2 is SQIVND (reference sequence). The CDR3 totals 16 residues. The chain's CDR3 is CASSERGTVGNQPQHF. As DNA, the CDR3 is TGTGCCAGTAGTGAACGGGGGACGGTAGGCAATCAGCCCCAGCATTTT.

On this clone: Other DNA sequences in the sample encode the same CDR3. The chain links TRBV7-2 to TRBJ2-3; 9 nucleotides match TRBD2. V was pared by 5 bases and J by 1 base, with 1 base of the junction left unmatched. Germline V lookup: CDR1 SGHTA, CDR2 FQGNSA. The CDR3 extends over 14 amino acids. DNA for the CDR3: TGTGCCAGCAGCCCTAGCGGGGGCACAGATACGCAGTATTTT. Translated, it gives CASSPSGGTDTQYF.

The chain combines TRBV9 with TRBJ2-3; tentatively, D is TRBD1 or TRBD2 (5 bases each). Germline V gene data show CDR1 as SGDLS and CDR2 as YYNGEE. V was trimmed by 3 bases and J by 2 bases, leaving 13 bases between them. The CDR3 is 15 amino acids. The CDR3 is CASSGRDGYTDTQYF. CDR3 DNA: TGTGCCAGCAGCGGACGGGACGGGTACACAGATACGCAGTATTTT.

This clone showed up just once. This sequence joins TRBV4-1 and TRBJ1-1; 8 positions match TRBD1. V was pared by 1 base and J by 4 bases, with 5 bases of the junction left unmatched. The CDR3 extends over 15 amino acids. Germline V lookup: CDR1 MGHRA, CDR2 YSYEKL. Here the CDR3 DNA reads TGCGCCAGCAGCCAAGCTGGACAGGGTACCACTGAAGCTTTCTTT. Translation gives CASSQAGQGTTEAFF.

The V gene is TRBV27, the J gene TRBJ2-7, with D perhaps matching TRBD2 (6 bases). The CDR3 covers 14 residues. Between the trimmed V and J ends, which lost 5 bases and 3 bases, there was a span of 14 bases. Germline V gene lookup returns CDR1 MNHEY and CDR2 SMNVEV (reference sequence). Here the CDR3 DNA reads TGTGCCAGCAGTAGCCGGGACTTCTACTACGAGCAGTACTTC. Amino acids: CASSSRDFYYEQYF.

The chain links TRBV20-1 to TRBJ1-4; D might be TRBD1 (5 bases). The V end lost 5 bases, the J end lost 13 bases, and 14 bases lay between the germline ends. CDR3 length: 11 amino acids. Germline V gives CDR1 DFQATT, CDR2 SNEGSKA (reference sequence). Here the CDR3 reads CSAGPGRGLFF. Written as DNA, the CDR3 is TGCAGTGCTGGTCCAGGGCGGGGACTGTTTTTT.

This rearrangement joins TRBV7-2 to TRBJ1-2, with 9 bases lining up with TRBD1. CDR3 length: 15 amino acids. V was clipped by 1 base and J by 8 bases; unmatched bases: 8. Germline V gene sequence: CDR1 SGHTA, CDR2 FQGNSA. CDR3 nucleotides: TGTGCCAGCAGCTTAGTAGGACAGGGGTTGGAAGGCTACACCTTC. This translates into CASSLVGQGLEGYTF.

CDR3 region: CASSLMLASGNYEQYF. CDR3 DNA: TGTGCCAGCAGCTTGATGTTGGCTAGCGGAAACTACGAGCAGTACTTC. This chain links TRBV5-8 with TRBJ2-7; 7 bases fit TRBD2. Germline V gene lookup returns CDR1 SGHTS and CDR2 YDEGEE. The CDR3 runs to 16 residues. The junction had 10 bases not matched to a gene; V was cut back by 1 base and J by 3 bases.

V usage is TRBV19 and J usage is TRBJ2-3; TRBD1 is a possible D gene (5 bases). CDR1 is LNHDA, CDR2 SQIVND, per germline (reference sequence). The length of the CDR3 is 13 residues. The ends were cut back, 3 bases at V and 7 bases at J, with 11 bases in the middle. CDR3 DNA sequence: TGTGCCAGTAGTATTATCAGGGCGAATACGCAGTATTTT. It yields the protein CASSIIRANTQYF.

The CDR3 sequence is CASSRGLGDEQFF. Here the CDR3 DNA reads TGTGCCAGTAGTCGGGGGCTGGGGGATGAGCAGTTCTTC. J is TRBJ2-1 and V is TRBV19, with D perhaps assigned TRBD1 or TRBD2 (6 bases each). This CDR3 is built from 13 residues. Trimming shortened V by 5 bases and J by 8 bases, and 13 bases separated the two germline ends. Germline loops: CDR1 LNHDA, CDR2 SQIVND (reference sequence).

This clone came up once. V and J are TRBV6-5 and TRBJ1-2; no clear D gene. The CDR3 length is 13 residues. The germline V and J ends were trimmed by 6 bases and 0 bases, with 8 bases remaining between them. Germline loops: CDR1 MNHEY, CDR2 SVGAGI. The CDR3 DNA reads TGTGCCAGCAGCCGGGAAGCTAACTATGGCTACACCTTC. It yields the protein CASSREANYGYTF.

The rearrangement joins TRBV7-2 to TRBJ1-5, with D uncertain. Trimming shortened V by 2 bases and J by 4 bases, and 9 bases separated the two germline ends. This CDR3 comprises 14 residues. The germline gives CDR1 SGHTA, CDR2 FQGNSA. In nucleotides, the CDR3 is TGTGCCAGCAGCTTAATTAACGGGAATCAGCCCCAGCATTTT. This codes for CASSLINGNQPQHF.

The chain carries TRBV5-1 and TRBJ2-5; 10 bases map to TRBD1. Germline V gene data show CDR1 as SGHRS and CDR2 as YFSETQ. V shed 4 bases, J shed 5 bases, and the junction held 8 bases outside the gene matches. The CDR3 runs 15 residues. The DNA of the CDR3 is TGCGCCAGCAGCGGAGGACAGGGGGGGTTCGAGACCCAGTACTTC. It encodes CASSGGQGGFETQYF.

The count of this clone is one. The chain employs TRBV2 and TRBJ2-7; no clear D. CDR3 length equals 13 residues. Germline V CDR1 and CDR2: SNHLY, FYNNEI. The ends were cut back, 7 bases at V and 0 bases at J, with 10 bases in the middle. The CDR3 spells CASKDASSYEQYF. In DNA, the CDR3 is TGTGCCAGCAAGGACGCTAGCTCCTACGAGCAGTACTTC.

Remarks on this clone: The same CDR3 also results from other DNA sequences found in this sample. V and J are TRBV18 and TRBJ1-5; unclear D gene. The CDR3 consists of 14 residues. The germline gives CDR1 KGHSH, CDR2 LQKENI. V was clipped by 2 bases and J by 0 bases, with 5 bases between them. DNA of the CDR3: TGTGCCAGCTCACCAACGGATAGCAATCAGCCCCAGCATTTT. Residues: CASSPTDSNQPQHF.

The CDR3 loop reads CASSLNLDTTNEKLFF. CDR3 sequence (DNA): TGTGCCAGCAGCTTAAACTTGGATACAACTAATGAAAAACTGTTTTTT. This chain connects TRBV11-2 to TRBJ1-4; D unclear. Deletions cut 2 bases from V and 0 bases from J, with 10 bases between. This CDR3 is 16 amino acids long. Germline lookup yields CDR1 SGHAT and CDR2 FQNNGV.

This chain connects TRBV28 to TRBJ2-7; D may be TRBD1 (5 bases). This CDR3 is 15 amino acids long. CDR1 MDHEN and CDR2 SYDVKM come from the germline V gene. Between the trimmed V and J ends, which lost 3 bases and 0 bases, there was a span of 12 bases. CDR3 nucleotide sequence: TGTGCCAGCAGTTTCCCAGGGATGAGCTCCTACGAGCAGTACTTC. It is translated as CASSFPGMSSYEQYF.

The chain carries TRBV7-8 and TRBJ2-2; the D gene could be TRBD1 or TRBD2 (5 bases each). Trimming took off 7 bases at V and 5 bases at J, with 20 bases between the two ends. The length of the CDR3 is 16 residues. Germline V CDR1 and CDR2: SGHVS, FQNEAQ. The CDR3, as DNA: TGTGCCAGCAACCCCAGACGGGGCCTGAGTACCGGGGAGCTGTTTTTT. It codes for CASNPRRGLSTGELFF.

The V and J genes are TRBV7-2 and TRBJ1-4, with D possibly TRBD1 on 5 matching bases. V lost 5 bases and J lost 6, with 16 bases in between. The germline CDR1 and CDR2 sequences are SGHTA and FQGNSA. This CDR3 contains 15 residues. The DNA of the CDR3 is TGTGCCAGCAGCCCTGGGTGGGGCGCTGATGAAAAACTGTTTTTT. The encoded protein is CASSPGWGADEKLFF.

This chain joins TRBV28 and TRBJ2-2; D might be TRBD1 or TRBD2, each matching 5 bases. V was trimmed by 6 bases and J by 1 base, leaving 21 bases between them. The CDR3 covers 18 residues. The germline V gene has CDR1 MDHEN and CDR2 SYDVKM. The CDR3 nucleotides are TGTGCCAGCAGGCCCGCCAGATGGGGGACGAAGAACACCGGGGAGCTGTTTTTT. Translating gives CASRPARWGTKNTGELFF.

V gene TRBV27 combines with J gene TRBJ1-5, with D possibly being TRBD1 (5 bases). The CDR3 runs to 15 residues. V was trimmed by 6 bases and J by 3 bases, leaving 15 bases between them. CDR1 and CDR2 from the germline V gene are MNHEY and SMNVEV (reference sequence). This CDR3 reads CASSLWGRLNQPQHF. The CDR3 DNA is TGTGCCAGCAGCCTTTGGGGCAGACTCAATCAGCCCCAGCATTTT.

This rearrangement joins TRBV6-5 to TRBJ2-6; D is unresolved. Germline loops: CDR1 MNHEY, CDR2 SVGAGI. The CDR3 spans 16 residues. The ends were cut back, 6 bases at V and 0 bases at J, with 12 bases in the middle. CDR3 region: CASRYGRSSGANVLTF. The CDR3 DNA sequence: TGTGCCAGCAGGTACGGACGGTCCTCTGGGGCCAACGTCCTGACTTTC.

This chain links TRBV28 with TRBJ2-1; possible D gene TRBD2, 6 bases. The CDR3 length is 14 residues. V lost 6 bases to trimming and J lost 6 bases, with 15 bases between them. The germline V gene has CDR1 MDHEN and CDR2 SYDVKM. The CDR3 loop reads CASSYVPGSNEQFF. CDR3 coding DNA: TGTGCCAGCAGCTACGTACCCGGGAGCAATGAGCAGTTCTTC.